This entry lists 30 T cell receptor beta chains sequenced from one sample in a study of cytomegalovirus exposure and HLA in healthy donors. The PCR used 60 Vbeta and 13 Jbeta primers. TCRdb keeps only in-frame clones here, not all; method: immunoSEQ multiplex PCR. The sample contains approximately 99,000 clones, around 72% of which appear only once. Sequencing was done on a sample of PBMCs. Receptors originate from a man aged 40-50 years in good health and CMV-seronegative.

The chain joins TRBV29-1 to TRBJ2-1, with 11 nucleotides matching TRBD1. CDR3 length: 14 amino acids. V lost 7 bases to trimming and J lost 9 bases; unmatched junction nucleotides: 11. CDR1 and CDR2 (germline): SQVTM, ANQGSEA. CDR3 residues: CSGEDRGLAAEQFF. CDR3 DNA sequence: TGCAGCGGAGAGGACAGGGGGCTAGCGGCTGAGCAGTTCTTC.

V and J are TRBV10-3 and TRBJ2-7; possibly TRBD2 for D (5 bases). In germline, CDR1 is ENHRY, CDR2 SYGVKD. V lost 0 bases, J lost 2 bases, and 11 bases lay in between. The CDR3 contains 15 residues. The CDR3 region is CAISESEETTYEQYF. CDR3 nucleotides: TGTGCCATCAGTGAGTCGGAGGAAACAACCTACGAGCAGTACTTC.

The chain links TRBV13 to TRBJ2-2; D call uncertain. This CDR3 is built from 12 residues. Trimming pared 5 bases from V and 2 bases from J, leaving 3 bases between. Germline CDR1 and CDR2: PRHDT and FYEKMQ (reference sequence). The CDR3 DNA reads TGTGCCAGCAGCATAAACACCGGGGAGCTGTTTTTT. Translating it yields CASSINTGELFF.

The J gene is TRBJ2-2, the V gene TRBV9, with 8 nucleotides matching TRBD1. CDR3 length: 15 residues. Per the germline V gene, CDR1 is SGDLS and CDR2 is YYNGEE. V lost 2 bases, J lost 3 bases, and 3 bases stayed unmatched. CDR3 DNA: TGTGCCAGCAGCGTCAGGGGGCTGGACACCGGGGAGCTGTTTTTT. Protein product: CASSVRGLDTGELFF.

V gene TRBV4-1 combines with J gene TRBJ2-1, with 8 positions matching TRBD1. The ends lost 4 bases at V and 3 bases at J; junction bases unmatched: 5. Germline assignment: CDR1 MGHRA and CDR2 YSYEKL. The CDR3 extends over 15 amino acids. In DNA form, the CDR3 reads TGCGCCAGCAGCCTAGACAGGGGTTTCTACAATGAGCAGTTCTTC. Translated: CASSLDRGFYNEQFF.

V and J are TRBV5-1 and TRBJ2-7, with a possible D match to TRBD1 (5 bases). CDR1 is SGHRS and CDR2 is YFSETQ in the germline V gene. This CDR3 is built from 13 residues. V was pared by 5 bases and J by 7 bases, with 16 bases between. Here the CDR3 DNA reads TGCGCCAGCAGACCTGACAGTCTCAGAGAGCAGTACTTC. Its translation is CASRPDSLREQYF.

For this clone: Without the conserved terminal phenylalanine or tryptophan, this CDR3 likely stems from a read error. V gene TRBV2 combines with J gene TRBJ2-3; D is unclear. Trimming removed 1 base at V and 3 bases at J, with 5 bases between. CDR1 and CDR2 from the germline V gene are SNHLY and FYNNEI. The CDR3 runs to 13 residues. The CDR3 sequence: CASSEEVTDTQYV. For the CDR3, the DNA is TGTGCCAGCAGTGAAGAAGTTACAGATACGCAGTATGTT.

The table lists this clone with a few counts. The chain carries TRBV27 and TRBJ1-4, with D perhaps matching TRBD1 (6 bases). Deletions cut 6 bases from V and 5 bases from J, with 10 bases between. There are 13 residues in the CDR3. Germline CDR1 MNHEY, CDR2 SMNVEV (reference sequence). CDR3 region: CASSRQDNEKLFF. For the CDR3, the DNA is TGTGCCAGCAGCCGACAGGACAATGAAAAACTGTTTTTT.

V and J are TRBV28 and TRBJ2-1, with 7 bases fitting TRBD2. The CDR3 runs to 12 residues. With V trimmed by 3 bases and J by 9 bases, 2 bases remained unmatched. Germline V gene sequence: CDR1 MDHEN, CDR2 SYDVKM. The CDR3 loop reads CASSLTGGEQFF. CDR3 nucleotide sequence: TGTGCCAGCAGTTTGACGGGGGGTGAGCAGTTCTTC.

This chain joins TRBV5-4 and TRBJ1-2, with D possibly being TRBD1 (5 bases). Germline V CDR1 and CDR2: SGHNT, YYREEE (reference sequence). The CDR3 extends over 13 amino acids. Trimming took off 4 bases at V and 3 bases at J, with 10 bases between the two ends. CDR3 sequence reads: CASSGGAYYGYTF. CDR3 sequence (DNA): TGTGCCAGCAGCGGCGGGGCATACTATGGCTACACCTTC.

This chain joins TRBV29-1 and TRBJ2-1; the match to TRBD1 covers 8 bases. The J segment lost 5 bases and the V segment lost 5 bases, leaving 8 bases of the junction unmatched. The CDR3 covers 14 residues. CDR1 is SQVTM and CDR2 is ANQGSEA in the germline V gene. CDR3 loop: CSVNRDRYNNEQFF. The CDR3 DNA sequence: TGCAGCGTTAACCGGGACAGGTACAACAATGAGCAGTTCTTC.

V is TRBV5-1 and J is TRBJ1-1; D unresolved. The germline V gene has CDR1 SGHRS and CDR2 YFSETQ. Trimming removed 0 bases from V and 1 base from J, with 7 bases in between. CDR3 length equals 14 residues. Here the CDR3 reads CASSLDAGNTEAFF. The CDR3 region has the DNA TGCGCCAGCAGCTTGGACGCAGGGAACACTGAAGCTTTCTTT.

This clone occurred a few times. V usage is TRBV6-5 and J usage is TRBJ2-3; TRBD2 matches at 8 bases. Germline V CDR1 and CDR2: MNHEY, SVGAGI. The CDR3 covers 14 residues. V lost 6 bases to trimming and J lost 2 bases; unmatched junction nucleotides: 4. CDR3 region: CASSVAGYTDTQYF. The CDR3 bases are TGTGCCAGCAGCGTAGCGGGGTACACAGATACGCAGTATTTT.

In DNA, the CDR3 is TGTGCCAGCAGCTTAAGGGACATCTCCTACGAGCAGTACTTC. Residues: CASSLRDISYEQYF. The chain combines TRBV5-6 with TRBJ2-5; perhaps TRBD1 as D (6 bases). TRBJ2-7 explains the end of the DNA better; the J call may be wrong. The CDR3 length is 14 residues. Germline assignment: CDR1 SGHDT and CDR2 YYEEEE.

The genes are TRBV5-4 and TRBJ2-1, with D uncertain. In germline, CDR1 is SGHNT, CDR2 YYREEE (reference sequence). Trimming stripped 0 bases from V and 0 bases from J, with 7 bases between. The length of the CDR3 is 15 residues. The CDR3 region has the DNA TGTGCCAGCAGCTTGGCGGGTGACTCCTACAATGAGCAGTTCTTC. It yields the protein CASSLAGDSYNEQFF.

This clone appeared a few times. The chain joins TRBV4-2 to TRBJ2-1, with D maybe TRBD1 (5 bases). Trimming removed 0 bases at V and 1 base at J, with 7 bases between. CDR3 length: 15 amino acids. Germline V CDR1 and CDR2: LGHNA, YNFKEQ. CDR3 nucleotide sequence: TGTGCCAGCAGCCAAGACAGGACATCCTACAATGAGCAGTTCTTC. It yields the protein CASSQDRTSYNEQFF.

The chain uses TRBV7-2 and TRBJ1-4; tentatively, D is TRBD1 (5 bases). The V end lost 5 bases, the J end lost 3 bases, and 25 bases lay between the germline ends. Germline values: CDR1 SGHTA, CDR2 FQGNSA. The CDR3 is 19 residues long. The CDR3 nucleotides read TGTGCCAGCAGCCGGGGAGGGGCCGGGGACGGGGCTGCTAATGAAAAACTGTTTTTT. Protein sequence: CASSRGGAGDGAANEKLFF. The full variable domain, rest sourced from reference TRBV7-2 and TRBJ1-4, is GAGVSQSPSNKVTEKGKDVELRCDPISGHTALYWYRQSLGQGLEFLIYFQGNSAPDKSGLPSDRFSAERTGGSVSTLTIQRTQQEDSAVYLCASSRGGAGDGAANEKLFFGSGTQLSVL.

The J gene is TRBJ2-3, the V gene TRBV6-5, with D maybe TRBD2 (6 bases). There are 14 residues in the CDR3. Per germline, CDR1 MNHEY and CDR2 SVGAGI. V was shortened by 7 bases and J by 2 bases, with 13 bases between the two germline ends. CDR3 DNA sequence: TGTGCCAGCAACGATCCGGGACTCACAGATACGCAGTATTTT. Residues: CASNDPGLTDTQYF.

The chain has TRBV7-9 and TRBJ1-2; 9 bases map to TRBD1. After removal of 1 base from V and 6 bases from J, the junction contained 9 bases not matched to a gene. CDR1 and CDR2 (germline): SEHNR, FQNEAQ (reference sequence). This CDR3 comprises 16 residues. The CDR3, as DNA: TGTGCCAGCAGCTTAGGAGGGCACCGGGACAGGGATGGCTACACCTTC. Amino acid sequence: CASSLGGHRDRDGYTF. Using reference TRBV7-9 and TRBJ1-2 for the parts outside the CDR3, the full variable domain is DTGVSQNPRHKITKRGQNVTFRCDPISEHNRLYWYRQTLGQGPEFLTYFQNEAQLEKSRLLSDRFSAERPKGSFSTLEIQRTEQGDSAMYLCASSLGGHRDRDGYTFGSGTRLTVV.

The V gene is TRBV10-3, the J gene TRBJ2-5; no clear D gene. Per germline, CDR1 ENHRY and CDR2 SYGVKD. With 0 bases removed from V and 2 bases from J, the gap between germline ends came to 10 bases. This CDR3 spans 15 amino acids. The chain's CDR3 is CAISESIVLQETQYF. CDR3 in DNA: TGTGCCATCAGTGAGTCGATAGTCCTTCAAGAGACCCAGTACTTC.

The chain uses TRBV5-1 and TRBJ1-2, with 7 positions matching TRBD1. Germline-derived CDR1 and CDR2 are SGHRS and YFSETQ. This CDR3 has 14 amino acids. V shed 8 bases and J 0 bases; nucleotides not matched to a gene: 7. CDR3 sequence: CARYGQVANYGYTF. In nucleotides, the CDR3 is TGCGCCAGATACGGACAGGTAGCTAACTATGGCTACACCTTC.

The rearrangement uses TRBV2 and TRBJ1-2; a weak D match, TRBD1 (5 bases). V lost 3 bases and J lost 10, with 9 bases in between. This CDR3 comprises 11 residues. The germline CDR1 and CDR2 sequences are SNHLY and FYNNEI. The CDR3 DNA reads TGTGCCAGCAGTGACAGGGCGGTCTACACCTTC. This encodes CASSDRAVYTF.

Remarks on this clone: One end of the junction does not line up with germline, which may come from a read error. CDR3 sequence: CASSLGDTIYGYSF. DNA for the CDR3: TGCGCCAGCAGCTTAGGGGACACGATTTATGGCTACTCCTTC. The V and J genes are TRBV5-1 and TRBJ1-2; possible D gene TRBD1, 6 bases. The CDR3 runs 14 residues. The germline CDR1 and CDR2 sequences are SGHRS and YFSETQ.

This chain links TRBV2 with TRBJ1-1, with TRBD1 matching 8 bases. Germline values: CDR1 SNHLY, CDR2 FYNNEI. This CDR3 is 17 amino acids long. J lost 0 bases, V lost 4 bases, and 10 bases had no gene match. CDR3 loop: CASSGIQGASMNTEAFF. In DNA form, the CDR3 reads TGTGCCAGCAGTGGTATCCAGGGGGCCTCCATGAACACTGAAGCTTTCTTT.

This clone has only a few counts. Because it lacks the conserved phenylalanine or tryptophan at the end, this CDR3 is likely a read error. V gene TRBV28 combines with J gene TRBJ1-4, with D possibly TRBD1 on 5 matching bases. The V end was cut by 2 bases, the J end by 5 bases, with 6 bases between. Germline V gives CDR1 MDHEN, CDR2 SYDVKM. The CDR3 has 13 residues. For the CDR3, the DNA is TGTGCCAGCAGTTTAGGGGCCAATGAAAAACTGTTTGTT. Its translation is CASSLGANEKLFV.

The CDR3: CSAGFSNQPQHF. CDR3 DNA: TGCAGCGCAGGATTTAGCAATCAGCCCCAGCATTTT. The chain uses TRBV29-1 and TRBJ1-5; D gene unclear. Germline-derived CDR1 and CDR2 are SQVTM and ANQGSEA. CDR3 length: 12 amino acids. The ends were cut back, 7 bases at V and 0 bases at J, with 7 bases in the middle.

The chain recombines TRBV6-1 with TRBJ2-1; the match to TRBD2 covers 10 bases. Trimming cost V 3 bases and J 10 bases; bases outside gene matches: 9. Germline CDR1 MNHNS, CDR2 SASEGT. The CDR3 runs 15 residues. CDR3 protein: CASSEEIAGGKEQFF. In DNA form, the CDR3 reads TGTGCCAGCAGTGAGGAGATAGCGGGGGGAAAAGAGCAGTTCTTC.

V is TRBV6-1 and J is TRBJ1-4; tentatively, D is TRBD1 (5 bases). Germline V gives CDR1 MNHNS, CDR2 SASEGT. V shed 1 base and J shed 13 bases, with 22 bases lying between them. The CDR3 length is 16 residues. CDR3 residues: CASSEGGRQWANGLFF. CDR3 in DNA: TGTGCCAGCAGTGAAGGGGGAAGACAGTGGGCAAACGGACTGTTTTTT.

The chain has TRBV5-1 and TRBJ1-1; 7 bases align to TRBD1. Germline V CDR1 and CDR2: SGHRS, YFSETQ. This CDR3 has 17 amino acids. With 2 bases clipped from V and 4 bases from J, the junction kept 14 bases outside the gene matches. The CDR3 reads CASSLIIPRGSSTEAFF. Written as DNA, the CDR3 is TGCGCCAGCAGCTTAATAATACCCAGGGGGTCAAGCACTGAAGCTTTCTTT.

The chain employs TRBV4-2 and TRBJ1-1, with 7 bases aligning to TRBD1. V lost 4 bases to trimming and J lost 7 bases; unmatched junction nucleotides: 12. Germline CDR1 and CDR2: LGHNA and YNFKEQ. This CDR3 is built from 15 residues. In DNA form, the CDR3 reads TGTGCCAGCAGCCGAGGGACAGCTAATGCCGTTGAAGCTTTCTTT. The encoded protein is CASSRGTANAVEAFF.